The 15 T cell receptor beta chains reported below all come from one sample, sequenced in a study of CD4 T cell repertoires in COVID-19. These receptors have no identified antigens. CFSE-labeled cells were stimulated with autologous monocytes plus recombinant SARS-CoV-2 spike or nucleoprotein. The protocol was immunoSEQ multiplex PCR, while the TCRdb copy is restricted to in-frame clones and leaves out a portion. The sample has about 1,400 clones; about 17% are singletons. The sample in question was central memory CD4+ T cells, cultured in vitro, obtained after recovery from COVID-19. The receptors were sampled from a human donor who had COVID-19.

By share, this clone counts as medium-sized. As DNA, the CDR3 is TGTGCCAGCAGTGAGTATCCGACCCCCGCCTACGAGCAGTACGTC. Residues: CASSEYPTPAYEQYV. The chain combines TRBV6-1 with TRBJ2-7; D is unclear. The CDR3 consists of 15 residues. The ends were cut back, 3 bases at V and 2 bases at J, with 14 bases in the middle. Germline-derived CDR1 and CDR2 are MNHNS and SASEGT.

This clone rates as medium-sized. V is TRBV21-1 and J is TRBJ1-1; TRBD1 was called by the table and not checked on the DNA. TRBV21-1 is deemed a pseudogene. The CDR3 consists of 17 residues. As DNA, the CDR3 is TGTGCCAGCAGCAAAGTGGCGCGGACAGCTACGAACACTGAAGCTTTCTTT. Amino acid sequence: CASSKVARTATNTEAFF.

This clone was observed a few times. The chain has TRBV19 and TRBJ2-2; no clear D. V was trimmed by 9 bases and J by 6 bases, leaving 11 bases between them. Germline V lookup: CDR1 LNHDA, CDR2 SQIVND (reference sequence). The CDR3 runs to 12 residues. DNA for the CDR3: TGTGCCAGCGGATGGCTCTCCGGGGAGCTGTTTTTT. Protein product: CASGWLSGELFF.

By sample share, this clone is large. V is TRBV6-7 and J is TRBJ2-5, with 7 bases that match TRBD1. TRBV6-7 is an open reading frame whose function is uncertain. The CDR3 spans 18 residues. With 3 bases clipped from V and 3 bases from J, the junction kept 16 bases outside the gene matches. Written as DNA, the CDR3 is TGTGCCAGCAGTTATTACAATCGGACAGGATTCGTTGAAGAGACCCAGTACTTC. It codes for CASSYYNRTGFVEETQYF.

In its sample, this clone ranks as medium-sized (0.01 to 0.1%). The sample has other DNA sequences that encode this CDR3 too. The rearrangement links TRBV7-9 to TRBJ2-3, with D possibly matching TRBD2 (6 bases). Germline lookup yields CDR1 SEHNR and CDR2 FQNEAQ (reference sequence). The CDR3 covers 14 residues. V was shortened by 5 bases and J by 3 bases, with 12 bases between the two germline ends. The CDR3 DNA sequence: TGTGCCAGCAGCGGGACTGGGTCTACAGATACGCAGTATTTT. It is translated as CASSGTGSTDTQYF.

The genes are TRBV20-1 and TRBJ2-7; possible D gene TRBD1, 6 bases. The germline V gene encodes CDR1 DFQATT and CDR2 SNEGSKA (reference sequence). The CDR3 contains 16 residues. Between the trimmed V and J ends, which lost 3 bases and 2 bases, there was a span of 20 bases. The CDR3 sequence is CSASYRELIGTYEQYF. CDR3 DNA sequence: TGCAGTGCTAGTTACAGGGAGCTAATTGGGACCTACGAGCAGTACTTC.

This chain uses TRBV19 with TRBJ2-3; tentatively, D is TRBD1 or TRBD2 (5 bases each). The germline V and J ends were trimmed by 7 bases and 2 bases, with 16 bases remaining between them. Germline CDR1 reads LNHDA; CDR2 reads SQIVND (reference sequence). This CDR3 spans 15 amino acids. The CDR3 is CASTSGTQLTDTQYF. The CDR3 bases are TGTGCCAGTACCTCCGGGACCCAGCTCACAGATACGCAGTATTTT.

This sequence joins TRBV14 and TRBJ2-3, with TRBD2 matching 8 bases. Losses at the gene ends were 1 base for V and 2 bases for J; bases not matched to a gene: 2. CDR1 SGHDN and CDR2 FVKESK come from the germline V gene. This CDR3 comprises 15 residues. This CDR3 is CASSQAGGPTDTQYF. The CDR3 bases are TGTGCCAGCAGCCAAGCGGGGGGGCCCACAGATACGCAGTATTTT.

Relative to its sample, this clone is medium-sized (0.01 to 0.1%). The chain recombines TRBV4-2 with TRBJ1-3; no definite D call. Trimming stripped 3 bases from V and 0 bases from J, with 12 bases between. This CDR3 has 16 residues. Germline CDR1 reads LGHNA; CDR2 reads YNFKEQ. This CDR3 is CASSQSHTFSGNTIYF. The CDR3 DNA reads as TGTGCCAGCAGCCAGTCCCACACCTTCTCTGGAAACACCATATATTTT.

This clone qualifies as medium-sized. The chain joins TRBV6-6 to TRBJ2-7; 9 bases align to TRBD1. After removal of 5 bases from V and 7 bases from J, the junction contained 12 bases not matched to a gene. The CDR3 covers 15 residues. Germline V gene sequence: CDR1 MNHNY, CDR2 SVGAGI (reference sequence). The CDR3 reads CASSLLGQGSREQYF. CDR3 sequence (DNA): TGTGCCAGCAGTCTACTGGGACAGGGATCGAGGGAGCAGTACTTC.

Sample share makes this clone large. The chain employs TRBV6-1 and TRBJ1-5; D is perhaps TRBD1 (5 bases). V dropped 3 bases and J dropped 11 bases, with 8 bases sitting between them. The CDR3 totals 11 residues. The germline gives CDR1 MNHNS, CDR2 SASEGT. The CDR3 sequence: CASSDRVSQHF. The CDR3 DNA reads TGTGCCAGCAGTGACAGGGTATCCCAGCATTTT.

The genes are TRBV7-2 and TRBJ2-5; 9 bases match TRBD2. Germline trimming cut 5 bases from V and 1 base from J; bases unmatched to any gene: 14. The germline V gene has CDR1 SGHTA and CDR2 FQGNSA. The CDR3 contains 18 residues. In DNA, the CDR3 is TGTGCCAGCAGCCGCGCAGGTTTTAGCGGGGGAGCCCAAGAGACCCAGTACTTC. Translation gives CASSRAGFSGGAQETQYF. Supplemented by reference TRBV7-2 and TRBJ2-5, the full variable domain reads GAGVSQSPSNKVTEKGKDVELRCDPISGHTALYWYRQSLGQGLEFLIYFQGNSAPDKSGLPSDRFSAERTGGSVSTLTIQRTQQEDSAVYLCASSRAGFSGGAQETQYFGPGTRLLVL.

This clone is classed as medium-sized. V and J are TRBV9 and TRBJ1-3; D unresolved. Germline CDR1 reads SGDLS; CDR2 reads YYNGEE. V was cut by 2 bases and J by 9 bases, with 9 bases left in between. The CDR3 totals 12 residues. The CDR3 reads CASSVTGGTIYF. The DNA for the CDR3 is TGTGCCAGCAGCGTTACGGGAGGCACCATATATTTT.

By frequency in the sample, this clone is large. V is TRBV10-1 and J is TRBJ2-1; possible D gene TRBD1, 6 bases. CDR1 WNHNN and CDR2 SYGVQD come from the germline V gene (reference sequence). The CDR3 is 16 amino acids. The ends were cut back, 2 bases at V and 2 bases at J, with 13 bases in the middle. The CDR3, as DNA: TGCGCCAGCAGTGAGCGACAGGTACCTCCCTACAATGAGCAGTTCTTC. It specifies CASSERQVPPYNEQFF.

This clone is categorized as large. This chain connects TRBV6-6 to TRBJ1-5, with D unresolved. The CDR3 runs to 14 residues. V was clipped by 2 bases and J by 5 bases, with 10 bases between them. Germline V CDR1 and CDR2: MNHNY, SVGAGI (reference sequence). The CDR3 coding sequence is TGTGCCAGCAGTTACATGGAGCAAGATCAGCCCCAGCATTTT. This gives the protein CASSYMEQDQPQHF.